This T cell receptor beta chain was retrieved from a study of metastatic and nonmetastatic thyroid tumors. CDR3 length equals 16 residues. Deletions cut 6 bases from V and 1 base from J, with 17 bases between. TCRdb re-clonotyped the PCR reads through MiXCR. The sample includes around 29,000 clones, roughly 23% of them seen just once. Each patient went into thyroid surgery without having received any treatment. This receptor was identified in a female donor with papillary thyroid cancer or a benign thyroid nodule (not recorded which). Some clones in this sample may be carry-over from other donors' samples. This chain connects TRBV12-3 or TRBV12-4 to TRBJ2-3, with D possibly called TRBD1 or TRBD2 (6 bases each). Material for sequencing was blood. The CDR3 region is CASSPGGVGGTDTQYF. The CDR3 DNA reads TGTGCCAGCAGCCCCGGGGGCGTCGGGGGCACAGATACGCAGTATTTT.